This record concerns one TCR beta chain sequence. Its antigen specificity is not known. Qualities for individual bases were not recorded, and no much larger clone is one base off. Library preparation used the immunoSEQ multiplex PCR assay. TCRdb provides this immuneACCESS table in a form limited to in-frame rearrangements. Some clones are lacking; in checked studies, under half of them reflect an unresolved V gene, and why the rest are absent is not known. For this sample the table gives roughly 80,000 clones, of which 93% were detected only once. Of the sample, 0.2% to 0.25% is held by the ten largest clones. The data were taken from a study of technical replicates of blood from four donors (dated by TCRdb to 2016 to 2017). The CDR3 starts with the cysteine, ends with the phenylalanine, and has 15 residues. CDR3 DNA only is kept here, 45 bases in frame from base 1. The germline ends are 9 bases apart after V is trimmed by 1 base and J by 2 bases. From the germline V gene (reference sequence), CDR1 is SEHNR and CDR2 is FQNEAQ.

The rearrangement combines TRBV7-9 with TRBJ2-1, and the D gene may be TRBD2, 5 bases matching. The specimen sequenced was T cells isolated from PBMCs. This TCR was sampled from a human donor in good health. The DNA sequence follows: TGTGCCAGCAGCTTAGGTCCGGGGACCTACAATGAGCAGTTCTTC. It codes for CASSLGPGTYNEQFF.